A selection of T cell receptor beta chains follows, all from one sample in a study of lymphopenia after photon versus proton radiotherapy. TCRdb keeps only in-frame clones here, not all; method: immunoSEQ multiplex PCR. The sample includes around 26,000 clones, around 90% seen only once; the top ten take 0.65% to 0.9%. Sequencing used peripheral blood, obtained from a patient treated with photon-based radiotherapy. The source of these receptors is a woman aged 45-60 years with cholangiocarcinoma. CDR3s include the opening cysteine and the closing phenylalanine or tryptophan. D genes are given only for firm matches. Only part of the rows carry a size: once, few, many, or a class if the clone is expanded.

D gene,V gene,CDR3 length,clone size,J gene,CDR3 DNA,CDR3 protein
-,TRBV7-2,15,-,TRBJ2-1,TGTGCCAGCAGCTTAGGGTCGGGACGACACAATGAGCAGTTCTTC,CASSLGSGRHNEQFF
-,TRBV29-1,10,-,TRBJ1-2,TGCAGCGTTGTCGGCTATGGCTACACCTTC,CSVVGYGYTF
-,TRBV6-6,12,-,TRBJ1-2,TGTGCCAGCAGCCCAACAGGTCATGGCTACACCTTC,CASSPTGHGYTF
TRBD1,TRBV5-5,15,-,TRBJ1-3,TGTGCCAGCAGTCCACAGGGGCTATGGGGAAACACCATATATTTT,CASSPQGLWGNTIYF
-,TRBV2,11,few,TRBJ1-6,TGTGCCAGCAGTGAAGCGCTACCCCTCCACTTT,CASSEALPLHF
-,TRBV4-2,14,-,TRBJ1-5,TGTGCCAGCAGCTTGGTGTTAAGCGCCCAGCCCCAGCATTTT,CASSLVLSAQPQHF
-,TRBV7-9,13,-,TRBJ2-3,TGTGCCAGCAGCTCTCAGCTGACAGATACGCAGTATTTT,CASSSQLTDTQYF
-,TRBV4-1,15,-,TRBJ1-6,TGCGCCAGCAGCCCACCCGGGCAGAATAATTCACCCCTCCACTTT,CASSPPGQNNSPLHF
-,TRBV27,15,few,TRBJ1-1,TGTGCCAGCAGTCTACGCCCGTTCGGGAACACTGAAGCTTTCTTT,CASSLRPFGNTEAFF
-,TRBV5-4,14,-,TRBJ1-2,TGTGCCAGCAGCTCCGCGGGGGTGCCCAGTGGCTACACCTTC,CASSSAGVPSGYTF
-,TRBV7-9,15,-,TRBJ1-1,TGTGCCAGCAGCTTAGATGGCCTGGCGAACACTGAAGCTTTCTTT,CASSLDGLANTEAFF
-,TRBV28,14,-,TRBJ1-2,TGTGCCAGCAGTACCGGTCAACCCACCTATGGCTACACCTTC,CASSTGQPTYGYTF
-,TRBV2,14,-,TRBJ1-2,TGTGCCAGCAGTGAAGAGAAGGGGGTGTATGGCTACACCTTC,CASSEEKGVYGYTF
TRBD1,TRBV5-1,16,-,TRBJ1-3,TGCGCCAGCAGCAACCGACAGGGTTTAGCAGGAAACACCATATATTTT,CASSNRQGLAGNTIYF
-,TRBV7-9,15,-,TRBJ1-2,TGTGCCAGCAGCTTAGTAAACAGGCGTAACTATGGCTACACCTTC,CASSLVNRRNYGYTF
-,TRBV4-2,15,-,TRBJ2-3,TGTGCCAGCAGCCAAGATTTGGGGGCCGCAGATACGCAGTATTTT,CASSQDLGAADTQYF
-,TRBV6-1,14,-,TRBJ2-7,TGTGCCAGCAAACTAATGAGTAAATACTACGAGCAGTACTTC,CASKLMSKYYEQYF
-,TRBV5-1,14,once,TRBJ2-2,TGCGCCAGCAGCGATCCTAGGAACACCGGGGAGCTGTTTTTT,CASSDPRNTGELFF